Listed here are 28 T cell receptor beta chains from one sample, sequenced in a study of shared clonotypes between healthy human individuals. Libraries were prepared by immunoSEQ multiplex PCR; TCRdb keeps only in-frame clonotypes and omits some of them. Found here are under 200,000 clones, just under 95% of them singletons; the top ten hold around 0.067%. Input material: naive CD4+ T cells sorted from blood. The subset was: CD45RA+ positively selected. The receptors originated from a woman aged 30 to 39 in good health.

The CDR3, as DNA: TGTGCCAGTACCCAACAGGGTAATCAGCCCCAGCATTTT. Its protein product is CASTQQGNQPQHF. This chain links TRBV19 with TRBJ1-5, with TRBD1 as a possible D gene (6 bases). Germline loops: CDR1 LNHDA, CDR2 SQIVND (reference sequence). This CDR3 is 13 amino acids long. V shed 7 bases and J shed 4 bases, with 11 bases lying between them.

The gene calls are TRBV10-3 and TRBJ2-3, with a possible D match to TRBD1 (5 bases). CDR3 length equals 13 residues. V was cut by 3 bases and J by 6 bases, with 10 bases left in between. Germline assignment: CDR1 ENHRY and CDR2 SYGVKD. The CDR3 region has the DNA TGTGCCATCAGTGATGGACAAGCGGATACGCAGTATTTT. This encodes CAISDGQADTQYF.

The CDR3 DNA follows: TGTGCCAGCAGCTTTGGACAGCCTTATAGCAATCAGCCCCAGCATTTT. This translates into CASSFGQPYSNQPQHF. This sequence joins TRBV7-9 and TRBJ1-5; TRBD1 is a possible D gene (6 bases). CDR1 and CDR2 from the germline V gene are SEHNR and FQNEAQ (reference sequence). The CDR3 extends over 16 amino acids. V lost 3 bases and J lost 0, with 12 bases in between.

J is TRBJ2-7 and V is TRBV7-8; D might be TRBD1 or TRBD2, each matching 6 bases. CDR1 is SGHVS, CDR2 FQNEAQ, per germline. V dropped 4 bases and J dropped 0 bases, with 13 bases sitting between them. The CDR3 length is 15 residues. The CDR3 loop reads CASSSGGPFSYEQYF. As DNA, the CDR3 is TGTGCCAGCAGCTCCGGGGGCCCCTTCTCCTACGAGCAGTACTTC. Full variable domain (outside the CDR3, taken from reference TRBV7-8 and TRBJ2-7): GAGVSQSPRYKVAKRGQDVALRCDPISGHVSLFWYQQALGQGPEFLTYFQNEAQLDKSGLPSDRFFAERPEGSVSTLKIQRTQQEDSAVYLCASSSGGPFSYEQYFGPGTRLTVT.

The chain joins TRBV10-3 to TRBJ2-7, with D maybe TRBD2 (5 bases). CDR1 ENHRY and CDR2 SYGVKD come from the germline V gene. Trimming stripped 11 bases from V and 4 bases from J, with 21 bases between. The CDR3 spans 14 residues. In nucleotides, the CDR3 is TGTGCCTGCAGCGCCGGGATAGAGGCATACGAGCAGTACTTC. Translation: CACSAGIEAYEQYF.

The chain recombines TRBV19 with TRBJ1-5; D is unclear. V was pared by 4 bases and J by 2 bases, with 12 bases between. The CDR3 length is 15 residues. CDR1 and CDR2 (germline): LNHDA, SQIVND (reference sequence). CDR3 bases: TGTGCCAGTAGTAACCCGAGGGTTGGCAATCAGCCCCAGCATTTT. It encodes CASSNPRVGNQPQHF.

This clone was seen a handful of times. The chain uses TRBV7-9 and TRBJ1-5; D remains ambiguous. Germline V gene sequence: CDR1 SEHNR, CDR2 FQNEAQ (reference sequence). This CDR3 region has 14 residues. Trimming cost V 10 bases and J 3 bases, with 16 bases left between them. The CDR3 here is CAKSGRTYNQPQHF. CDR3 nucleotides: TGTGCCAAGTCCGGACGGACTTACAATCAGCCCCAGCATTTT.

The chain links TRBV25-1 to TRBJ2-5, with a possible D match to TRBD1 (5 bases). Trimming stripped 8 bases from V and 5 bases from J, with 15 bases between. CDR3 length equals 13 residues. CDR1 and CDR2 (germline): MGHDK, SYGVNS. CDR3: CASAGADGETQYF. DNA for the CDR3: TGTGCCAGCGCTGGGGCGGACGGGGAGACCCAGTACTTC.

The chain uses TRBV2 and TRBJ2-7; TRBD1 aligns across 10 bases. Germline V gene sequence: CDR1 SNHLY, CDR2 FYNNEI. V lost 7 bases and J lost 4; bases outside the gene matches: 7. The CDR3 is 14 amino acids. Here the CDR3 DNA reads TGTGCCAGCAAGGGACAGGGGATTAGTTACGAGCAGTACTTC. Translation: CASKGQGISYEQYF. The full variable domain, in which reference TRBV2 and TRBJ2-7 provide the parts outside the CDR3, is EPEVTQTPSHQVTQMGQEVILRCVPISNHLYFYWYRQILGQKVEFLVSFYNNEISEKSEIFDDQFSVERPDGSNFTLKIRSTKLEDSAMYFCASKGQGISYEQYFGPGTRLTVT.

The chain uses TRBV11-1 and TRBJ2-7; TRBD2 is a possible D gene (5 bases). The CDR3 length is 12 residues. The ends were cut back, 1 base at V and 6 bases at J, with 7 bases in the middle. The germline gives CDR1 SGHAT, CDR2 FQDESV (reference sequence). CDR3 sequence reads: CASSLGGFEQYF. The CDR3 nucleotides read TGTGCCAGCAGCTTAGGAGGGTTCGAGCAGTACTTC.

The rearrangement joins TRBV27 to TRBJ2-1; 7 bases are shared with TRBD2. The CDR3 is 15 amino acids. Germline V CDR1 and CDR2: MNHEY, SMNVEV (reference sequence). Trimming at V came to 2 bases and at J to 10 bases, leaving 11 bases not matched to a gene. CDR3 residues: CASSLRASGLVEQFF. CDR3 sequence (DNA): TGTGCCAGCAGTTTAAGGGCTAGCGGACTAGTAGAGCAGTTCTTC.

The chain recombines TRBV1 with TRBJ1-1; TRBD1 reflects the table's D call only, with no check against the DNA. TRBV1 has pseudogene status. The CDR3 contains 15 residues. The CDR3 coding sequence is TGCACCAGCAGCCACAACCGGGACAGGGGTAGACTGGCTTTCTTT. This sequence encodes CTSSHNRDRGRLAFF.

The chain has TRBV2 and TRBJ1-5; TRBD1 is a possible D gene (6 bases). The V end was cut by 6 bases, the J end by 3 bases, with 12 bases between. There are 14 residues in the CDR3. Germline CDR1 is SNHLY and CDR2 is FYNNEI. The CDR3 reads CASRDTGHNQPQHF. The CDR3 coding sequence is TGTGCCAGCAGAGACACGGGACACAATCAGCCCCAGCATTTT. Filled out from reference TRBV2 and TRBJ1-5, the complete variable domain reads EPEVTQTPSHQVTQMGQEVILRCVPISNHLYFYWYRQILGQKVEFLVSFYNNEISEKSEIFDDQFSVERPDGSNFTLKIRSTKLEDSAMYFCASRDTGHNQPQHFGDGTRLSIL.

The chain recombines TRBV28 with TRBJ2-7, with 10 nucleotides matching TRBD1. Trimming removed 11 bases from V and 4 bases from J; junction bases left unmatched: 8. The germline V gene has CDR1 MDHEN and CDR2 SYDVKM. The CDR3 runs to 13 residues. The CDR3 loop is CACQGTGVYEQYF. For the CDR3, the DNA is TGTGCCTGCCAGGGGACAGGGGTTTACGAGCAGTACTTC.

The CDR3 is CASSFQGASGYEQYF. The CDR3 region has the DNA TGCGCCAGCAGCTTCCAAGGCGCTAGCGGTTACGAGCAGTACTTC. V is TRBV5-1 and J is TRBJ2-7; 7 bases align to TRBD2. The junction had 9 bases not matched to a gene; V was cut back by 2 bases and J by 4 bases. The CDR3 spans 15 residues. The germline V gene encodes CDR1 SGHRS and CDR2 YFSETQ.

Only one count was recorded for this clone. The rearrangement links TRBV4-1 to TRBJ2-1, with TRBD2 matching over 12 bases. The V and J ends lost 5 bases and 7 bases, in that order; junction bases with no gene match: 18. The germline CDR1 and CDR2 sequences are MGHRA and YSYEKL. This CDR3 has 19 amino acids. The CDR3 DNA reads TGCGCCAGCAGCGTGGGACTAGCGGGTCTGGGGGGGAATTTTAATGAGCAGTTCTTC. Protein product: CASSVGLAGLGGNFNEQFF.

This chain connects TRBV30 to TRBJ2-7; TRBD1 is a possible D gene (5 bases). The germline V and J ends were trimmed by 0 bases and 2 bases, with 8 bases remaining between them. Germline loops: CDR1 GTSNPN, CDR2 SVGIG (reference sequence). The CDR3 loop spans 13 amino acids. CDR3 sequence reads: CAWSVRGAYEQYF. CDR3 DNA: TGTGCCTGGAGTGTTAGGGGTGCCTACGAGCAGTACTTC.

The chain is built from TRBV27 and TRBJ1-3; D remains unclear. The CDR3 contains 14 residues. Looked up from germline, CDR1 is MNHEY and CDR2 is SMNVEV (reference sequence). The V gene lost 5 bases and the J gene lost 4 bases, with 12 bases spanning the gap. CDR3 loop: CASSKEFRGNTIYF. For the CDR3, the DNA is TGTGCCAGCAGTAAGGAGTTTAGGGGAAACACCATATATTTT.

The CDR3 loop is CSVGPESGANVLTF. CDR3 in DNA: TGCAGCGTCGGGCCCGAGTCTGGGGCCAACGTCCTGACTTTC. The chain couples TRBV29-1 to TRBJ2-6; D unresolved. Trimming pared 6 bases from V and 1 base from J, leaving 10 bases between. This CDR3 spans 14 amino acids. Germline V gene sequence: CDR1 SQVTM, CDR2 ANQGSEA.

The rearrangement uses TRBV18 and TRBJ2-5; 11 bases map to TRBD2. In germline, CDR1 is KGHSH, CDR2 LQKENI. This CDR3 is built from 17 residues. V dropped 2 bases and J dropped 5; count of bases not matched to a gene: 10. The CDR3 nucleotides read TGTGCCAGCTCACCAGAGAGGACTAGCGGGTTAAGGGAGACCCAGTACTTC. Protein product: CASSPERTSGLRETQYF. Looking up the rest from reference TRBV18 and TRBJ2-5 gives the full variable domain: NAGVMQNPRHLVRRRGQEARLRCSPMKGHSHVYWYRQLPEEGLKFMVYLQKENIIDESGMPKERFSAEFPKEGPSILRIQQVVRGDSAAYFCASSPERTSGLRETQYFGPGTRLLVL.

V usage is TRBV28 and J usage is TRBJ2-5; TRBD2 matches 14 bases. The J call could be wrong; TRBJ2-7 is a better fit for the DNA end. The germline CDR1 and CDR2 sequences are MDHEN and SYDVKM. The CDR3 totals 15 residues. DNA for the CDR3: TGTGCCAGCACAACCGGGACTAGCGGGAGTTACGAGCAGTACTTC. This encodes CASTTGTSGSYEQYF.

CDR3 protein: CASTWTGGVTDTQYF. The DNA of the CDR3 is TGTGCCAGCACCTGGACAGGGGGAGTAACAGATACGCAGTATTTT. V usage is TRBV27 and J usage is TRBJ2-3; 10 bases fit TRBD1. CDR1 MNHEY and CDR2 SMNVEV come from the germline V gene (reference sequence). The CDR3 runs to 15 residues. Trimming removed 7 bases from V and 3 bases from J; junction bases left unmatched: 7.

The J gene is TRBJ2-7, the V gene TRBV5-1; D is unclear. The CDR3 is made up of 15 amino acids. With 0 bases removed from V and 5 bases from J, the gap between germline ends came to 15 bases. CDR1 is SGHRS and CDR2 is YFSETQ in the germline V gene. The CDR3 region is CASSLDGEPPHEQYF. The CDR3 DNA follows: TGCGCCAGCAGCTTGGATGGCGAGCCCCCGCACGAGCAGTACTTC.

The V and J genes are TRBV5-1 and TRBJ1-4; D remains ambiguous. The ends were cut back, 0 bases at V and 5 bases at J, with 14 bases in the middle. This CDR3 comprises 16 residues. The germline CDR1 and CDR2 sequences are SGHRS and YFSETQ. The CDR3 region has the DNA TGCGCCAGCAGCTTGGGTACGTCGATAGGGAATGAAAAACTGTTTTTT. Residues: CASSLGTSIGNEKLFF.

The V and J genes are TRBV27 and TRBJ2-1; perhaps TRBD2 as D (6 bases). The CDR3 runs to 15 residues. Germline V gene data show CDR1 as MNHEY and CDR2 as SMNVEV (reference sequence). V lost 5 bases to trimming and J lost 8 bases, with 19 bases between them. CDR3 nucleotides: TGTGCCAGCAGTACGCCGACTAGGTTAATGGATGAGCAGTTCTTC. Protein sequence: CASSTPTRLMDEQFF.

In DNA, the CDR3 is TGTGCCAGCACCTTCGGGGGGGGGACAACATACGAGCAGTACTTC. Its translation is CASTFGGGTTYEQYF. The V call is TRBV28, the J call TRBJ2-7; TRBD2 matches at 8 bases. The CDR3 is 15 amino acids. CDR1 and CDR2 (germline): MDHEN, SYDVKM. V was clipped by 7 bases and J by 4 bases; unmatched bases: 12. The variable domain in full, completed from reference TRBV28 and TRBJ2-7, reads DVKVTQSSRYLVKRTGEKVFLECVQDMDHENMFWYRQDPGLGLRLIYFSYDVKMKEKGDIPEGYSVSREKKERFSLILESASTNQTSMYLCASTFGGGTTYEQYFGPGTRLTVT.

In nucleotides, the CDR3 is TGTGCCAGCAGCTTGGTAGGGCAACGGACCTATGGCTACACCTTC. This codes for CASSLVGQRTYGYTF. The chain employs TRBV5-6 and TRBJ1-2; D is ambiguous. The CDR3 covers 15 residues. CDR1 and CDR2 (germline): SGHDT, YYEEEE. The germline V and J ends were trimmed by 0 bases and 4 bases, with 13 bases remaining between them. Using reference TRBV5-6 and TRBJ1-2 for the parts outside the CDR3, the full variable domain is DAGVTQSPTHLIKTRGQQVTLRCSPKSGHDTVSWYQQALGQGPQFIFQYYEEEERQRGNFPDRFSGHQFPNYSSELNVNALLLGDSALYLCASSLVGQRTYGYTFGSGTRLTVV.

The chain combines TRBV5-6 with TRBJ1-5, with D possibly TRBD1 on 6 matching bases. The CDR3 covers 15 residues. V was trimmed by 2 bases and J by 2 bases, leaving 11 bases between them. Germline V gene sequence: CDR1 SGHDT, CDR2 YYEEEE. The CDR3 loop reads CASSLRGARNQPQHF. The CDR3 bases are TGTGCCAGCAGCTTAAGGGGGGCCCGCAATCAGCCCCAGCATTTT.